The 21 T cell receptor beta chains presented below share a single source sample, sequenced in a study of vaccination and CD4 T cells after COVID-19. The treatment: approximately nine-day PBMC culture with coronavirus spike peptide pools or control peptides (ViraFEST assay). Cultured CD4+ T cell DNA was sequenced using the Oncomine TCR Beta short-read assay. TCRdb called the PCR reads again in MiXCR, with one record for every CDR3 protein. The top ten clones hold about 20% of a sample with some 11,000 distinct CDR3 sequences, 35% to 55% of them seen once. Their specific antigens are unknown. Sequencing input: cultured CD4+ T cells from blood. These receptors were obtained from a human donor with COVID-19.

In its sample, this clonotype was seen a few times. This chain connects TRBV24-1 to TRBJ1-2; no definite D call. Deletions cut 10 bases from V and 3 bases from J, with 11 bases between. Germline CDR1 is KGHDR and CDR2 is SFDVKD. The CDR3 spans 12 residues. In nucleotides, the CDR3 is TGTGCCACTCTCCCCCCAGACTATGGCTACACCTTC. Amino acids: CATLPPDYGYTF.

The V call is TRBV28, the J call TRBJ1-2; possible D gene TRBD1, 5 bases. Germline CDR1 and CDR2: MDHEN and SYDVKM. Trimming shortened V by 3 bases and J by 2 bases, and 7 bases separated the two germline ends. This CDR3 comprises 13 residues. CDR3 protein: CASSLGRNYGYTF. Written as DNA, the CDR3 is TGTGCCAGCAGTTTGGGACGGAACTATGGCTACACCTTC.

The V call is TRBV19, the J call TRBJ1-6, with D possibly matching TRBD1 (5 bases). Germline V gene sequence: CDR1 LNHDA, CDR2 SQIVND (reference sequence). With 7 bases removed from V and 6 bases from J, the gap between germline ends came to 16 bases. The CDR3 extends over 15 amino acids. The CDR3 DNA is TGTGCCAGTAATCGAGGGACGGATGTTAATTCACCCCTCCACTTT. The encoded protein is CASNRGTDVNSPLHF.

V is TRBV6-4 and J is TRBJ1-5; 7 bases align to TRBD1. The CDR3 contains 18 residues. With V trimmed by 0 bases and J by 0 bases, 8 bases remained unmatched. CDR1 is MRHNA and CDR2 is SNTAGT in the germline V gene. CDR3 residues: CASSDSLGQRSSNQPQHF. The CDR3 bases are TGTGCCAGCAGTGACTCGTTGGGACAGAGAAGTAGCAATCAGCCCCAGCATTTT.

This clonotype was counted only a few times. This chain connects TRBV6-1 to TRBJ1-5, with D uncertain. Trimming pared 6 bases from V and 2 bases from J, leaving 14 bases between. Per germline, CDR1 MNHNS and CDR2 SASEGT. The CDR3 sequence is 15 residues long. CDR3 sequence reads: CASRLGPAGNQPQHF. The CDR3 bases are TGTGCCAGCAGGCTTGGTCCGGCGGGCAATCAGCCCCAGCATTTT.

A few counts support this clonotype. The genes are TRBV27 and TRBJ1-1, with TRBD1 identical over 9 bases. J lost 5 bases, V lost 8 bases, and 9 bases had no gene match. From germline, CDR1 is MNHEY and CDR2 SMNVEV (reference sequence). The CDR3 loop spans 14 amino acids. CDR3 sequence reads: CASHPGDRATEAFF. The DNA for the CDR3 is TGTGCCAGCCATCCAGGGGACAGGGCGACTGAAGCTTTCTTT.

Only one count was recorded for this clonotype. The chain employs TRBV12-3 or TRBV12-4 and TRBJ1-2, with 8 positions matching TRBD1. The J segment lost 4 bases and the V segment lost 6 bases, leaving 7 bases of the junction unmatched. The CDR3 runs to 14 residues. CDR3 DNA: TGTGCCAGCAGCGCGACAGGGGTCGGCTATGGCTACACCTTC. As protein: CASSATGVGYGYTF.

This clonotype has a single count. The chain recombines TRBV7-8 with TRBJ2-7; no reliable D call. V shed 5 bases and J shed 8 bases, with 10 bases lying between them. Looked up from germline, CDR1 is SGHVS and CDR2 is FQNEAQ. CDR3 length equals 11 residues. CDR3 in DNA: TGTGCCAGCAGCCTAAGACGGCAGCAGTACTTC. Protein product: CASSLRRQQYF.

The chain carries TRBV21-1 and TRBJ1-6; TRBD1 is the table's D call, not checked against the DNA. TRBV21-1 is noted as a pseudogene. The CDR3 length is 16 residues. Here the CDR3 DNA reads TGTGCCACCCTAACCGGGGCGGGGGCGGGAAATTCACCCCTCCACTTT. Its protein is CATLTGAGAGNSPLHF.

The genes are TRBV12-3 or TRBV12-4 and TRBJ1-5, with a tentative D call TRBD1 (5 bases). CDR3 length: 17 amino acids. V lost 1 base, J lost 11 bases, and 24 bases lay in between. CDR3 sequence: CASSLVGTGGGSRAQHF. CDR3 nucleotide sequence: TGTGCCAGCAGTTTAGTTGGCACGGGGGGAGGGAGTAGGGCCCAGCATTTT.

V gene TRBV2 combines with J gene TRBJ2-1; 10 nucleotides align to TRBD2. Germline V CDR1 and CDR2: SNHLY, FYNNEI. V lost 3 bases, J lost 6 bases, and 5 bases stayed unmatched. The CDR3 is 15 residues long. CDR3 in DNA: TGTGCCAGCAGTGATTGGAGCGGGGGGGCCAATGAGCAGTTCTTC. It encodes CASSDWSGGANEQFF.

The sample holds a few counts of this clonotype. The chain couples TRBV18 to TRBJ1-2; the D gene is possibly TRBD1 (5 bases). Trimming shortened V by 0 bases and J by 3 bases, and 11 bases separated the two germline ends. CDR3 size: 15 residues. Germline assignment: CDR1 KGHSH and CDR2 LQKENI. The CDR3 is CASSPPVGTYYGYTF. The CDR3 nucleotides read TGTGCCAGCTCACCACCGGTGGGGACGTACTATGGCTACACCTTC.

This sequence joins TRBV14 and TRBJ2-5; TRBD2 agrees at 9 bases. The ends lost 0 bases at V and 13 bases at J; junction bases unmatched: 6. Looked up from germline, CDR1 is SGHDN and CDR2 is FVKESK. This CDR3 contains 13 residues. The DNA for the CDR3 is TGTGCCAGCAGCCAAGATCTGCGGGGGGGTGGGTACTTC. Protein: CASSQDLRGGGYF.

A remark on this clonotype: Since the CDR3 does not end with the conserved phenylalanine or tryptophan, this likely comes from a read error. This chain links TRBV11-3 with TRBJ2-7; 8 nucleotides agree with TRBD2. The CDR3 has 15 amino acids. CDR1 and CDR2 (germline): SGHNT, YENEEA. Trimming removed 6 bases from V and 0 bases from J; junction bases left unmatched: 7. The CDR3 region is CASRPPGGHSYEQYL. The CDR3 DNA follows: TGTGCCAGCAGGCCACCGGGGGGGCACTCCTACGAGCAGTACTTA.

The CDR3 here is CASSPFTLGPQHF. The CDR3 DNA reads as TGTGCCAGCAGCCCCTTTACTCTGGGGCCCCAGCATTTT. The V call is TRBV9, the J call TRBJ1-5; D gene uncertain. Germline assignment: CDR1 SGDLS and CDR2 YYNGEE. V was trimmed by 4 bases and J by 9 bases, leaving 14 bases between them. The CDR3 consists of 13 residues.

V usage is TRBV5-1 and J usage is TRBJ2-5; 11 bases are shared with TRBD2. V shed 4 bases and J 5 bases; nucleotides not matched to a gene: 10. The CDR3 is made up of 16 amino acids. Germline loops: CDR1 SGHRS, CDR2 YFSETQ. CDR3 coding DNA: TGCGCCAGCAGCCGCCCGGGGACTAGCGGTTGGGAGACCCAGTACTTC. Its protein product is CASSRPGTSGWETQYF.

The chain has TRBV27 and TRBJ1-3, with 10 bases lining up with TRBD1. The CDR3 is 15 residues long. Germline V gene lookup returns CDR1 MNHEY and CDR2 SMNVEV (reference sequence). The V and J ends lost 8 bases and 0 bases, in that order; junction bases with no gene match: 4. The CDR3 sequence is CASWTGGGSGNTIYF. The CDR3 DNA follows: TGTGCCAGCTGGACAGGGGGAGGCTCTGGAAACACCATATATTTT.

The chain combines TRBV6-5 with TRBJ2-3; D might be TRBD2 (6 bases). Germline V gene sequence: CDR1 MNHEY, CDR2 SVGAGI. The CDR3 contains 16 residues. Trimming shortened V by 4 bases and J by 2 bases, and 16 bases separated the two germline ends. The CDR3 coding sequence is TGTGCCAGCAGTTCAGGGCTGGCGGGGCCCACAGATACGCAGTATTTT. As protein: CASSSGLAGPTDTQYF.

The chain employs TRBV20-1 and TRBJ2-7, with 9 positions matching TRBD1. This CDR3 comprises 16 residues. Germline CDR1 DFQATT, CDR2 SNEGSKA (reference sequence). The V segment lost 0 bases and the J segment 5 bases; nucleotides outside the gene matches: 11. This CDR3 reads CSAREFGRQGGHEQYF. DNA of the CDR3: TGCAGTGCTAGAGAGTTTGGGAGACAGGGGGGTCACGAGCAGTACTTC.

This chain connects TRBV5-1 to TRBJ2-2; possibly TRBD2 for D (6 bases). The CDR3 totals 15 residues. The V and J ends lost 2 bases and 5 bases respectively, with 13 bases between them. CDR1 and CDR2 from the germline V gene are SGHRS and YFSETQ. CDR3 amino acids: CASSFELAVTGELFF. The CDR3 DNA sequence: TGCGCCAGCAGCTTCGAACTAGCTGTTACCGGGGAGCTGTTTTTT.

The chain links TRBV7-2 to TRBJ2-7, with no clear D. Germline CDR1 reads SGHTA; CDR2 reads FQGNSA. V was trimmed by 0 bases and J by 4 bases, leaving 16 bases between them. The CDR3 extends over 16 amino acids. DNA for the CDR3: TGTGCCAGCAGCTTAGCGCCAGGTCCCTCATATTACGAGCAGTACTTC. Translation: CASSLAPGPSYYEQYF.